This T cell receptor beta chain was obtained from a study of blood T cell repertoires in COVID-19. Study-wide context: The analysed material was cDNA or gDNA that came from T cells, B-cell-depleted T cells, or PBMCs.

The CDR3 has 13 residues. V was shortened by 5 bases and J by 2 bases, with 8 bases between the two germline ends. Germline assignment: CDR1 SGHNT and CDR2 YENEEA. TCRdb's table, derived via immunoSEQ multiplex PCR, lists solely in-frame clones and lacks some. The sample has some 240,000 clones; around 81% are singletons. The receptor's source is a woman of 80 years or more with COVID-19, enrolled during active disease. This chain uses TRBV11-3 with TRBJ2-3, with D hard to call. Specimen: peripheral blood. DNA of the CDR3: TGTGCCAGCAGCCGTCGTAACACAGATACGCAGTATTTT. Its translation: CASSRRNTDTQYF.